This entry lists 12 T cell receptor beta chains sequenced from one sample in a study of glioma-infiltrating T cells after dendritic cell vaccination. Profiling relied on immunoSEQ multiplex PCR, and the TCRdb table lists in-frame clones only, not all of them. Seen here are more than 85,000 clones, around 89% observed once, and the top ten hold around 2.6%. The time point was: after dendritic cell vaccination, including at tumor progression/relapse. The source was blood, collected after dendritic cell vaccination. These receptors came from a human donor with glioblastoma.

The chain links TRBV5-4 to TRBJ2-7; 8 bases match TRBD2. J lost 5 bases, V lost 0 bases, and 4 bases had no gene match. CDR3 length: 14 amino acids. Germline CDR1 reads SGHNT; CDR2 reads YYREEE (reference sequence). The CDR3 loop reads CASSLAGGRNEQYF. The CDR3 nucleotides read TGTGCCAGCAGCTTGGCGGGGGGGAGGAACGAGCAGTACTTC.

V gene TRBV19 combines with J gene TRBJ2-2; a weak D match, TRBD2 (6 bases). From germline, CDR1 is LNHDA and CDR2 SQIVND (reference sequence). The CDR3 totals 16 residues. V dropped 7 bases and J dropped 3 bases, with 18 bases sitting between them. CDR3 sequence reads: CASTPGWGEYTGELFF. The CDR3 nucleotides are TGTGCCAGTACTCCGGGTTGGGGGGAGTACACCGGGGAGCTGTTTTTT.

V gene TRBV6-5 combines with J gene TRBJ2-1; 9 bases agree with TRBD2. V shed 5 bases and J 5 bases; nucleotides not matched to a gene: 7. Germline loops: CDR1 MNHEY, CDR2 SVGAGI. This CDR3 has 15 amino acids. The CDR3 is CASSPTSGHNNEQFF. CDR3 nucleotides: TGTGCCAGCAGTCCGACTAGCGGACATAACAATGAGCAGTTCTTC.

The rearrangement uses TRBV5-1 and TRBJ1-2, with TRBD1 matching 9 bases. The CDR3 has 15 residues. V lost 2 bases, J lost 1 base, and 3 bases stayed unmatched. Looked up from germline, CDR1 is SGHRS and CDR2 is YFSETQ. For the CDR3, the DNA is TGCGCCAGCAGCTTAACAGGGGGCGATAACTATGGCTACACCTTC. Amino acid sequence: CASSLTGGDNYGYTF.

A word on this clone: An end of the junction does not agree with germline; a read error may underlie this. This specimen includes other DNA sequences encoding the same CDR3. This chain uses TRBV6-1 with TRBJ1-6, with TRBD1 matching 8 bases. The CDR3 spans 15 residues. The germline gives CDR1 MNHNS, CDR2 SASEGT. The CDR3 DNA reads TGTGCCAGCATTAGACAGGGGCCCTATAATTCCCCCCTCCACTTT. Translation gives CASIRQGPYNSPLHF.

This clone was observed a few times. V is TRBV11-3 and J is TRBJ2-1; 8 bases are shared with TRBD1. The V gene end was trimmed by 5 bases and the J gene end by 8 bases; junction bases not matched to a gene: 5. The germline V gene has CDR1 SGHNT and CDR2 YENEEA. This CDR3 is built from 13 residues. CDR3 DNA sequence: TGTGCCAGCAGCGATCGACAGGGGTATGAGCAGTTCTTC. This sequence encodes CASSDRQGYEQFF.

The rearrangement links TRBV2 to TRBJ2-7, with 11 bases matching TRBD1. With V trimmed by 5 bases and J by 3 bases, 9 bases remained unmatched. This CDR3 region has 16 residues. CDR1 is SNHLY and CDR2 is FYNNEI in the germline V gene. CDR3 sequence reads: CASSPEEGQGVYEQYF. CDR3 sequence (DNA): TGTGCCAGCAGTCCTGAGGAGGGACAGGGGGTCTACGAGCAGTACTTC.

With regard to this clone: The same CDR3 arises from other DNA sequences in this sample as well. The chain carries TRBV2 and TRBJ1-2, with 9 bases aligning to TRBD1. Unmatched junction bases numbered 1, after V lost 5 bases and J lost 6 bases. There are 12 residues in the CDR3. Germline CDR1 SNHLY, CDR2 FYNNEI. This CDR3 is CASSRQGDGYTF. The CDR3 region has the DNA TGTGCCAGCAGTCGACAGGGGGATGGCTACACCTTC.

This clone is a singleton in its sample. The chain links TRBV7-2 to TRBJ2-5; tentative D call: TRBD1 (6 bases). CDR1 and CDR2 (germline): SGHTA, FQGNSA. The germline V and J ends were trimmed by 3 bases and 3 bases, with 11 bases remaining between them. The CDR3 totals 14 residues. CDR3 loop: CASSFRGQKETQYF. The CDR3 DNA sequence: TGTGCCAGCAGCTTTAGGGGACAAAAAGAGACCCAGTACTTC. Variable domain in full (rest from reference TRBV7-2 and TRBJ2-5): GAGVSQSPSNKVTEKGKDVELRCDPISGHTALYWYRQSLGQGLEFLIYFQGNSAPDKSGLPSDRFSAERTGGSVSTLTIQRTQQEDSAVYLCASSFRGQKETQYFGPGTRLLVL.

For this clone: The junction departs from the called germline gene at one end, perhaps through a read error. Other DNA sequences in this specimen translate into the identical CDR3. The genes are TRBV7-2 and TRBJ1-6; D gene unclear. In germline, CDR1 is SGHTA, CDR2 FQGNSA. CDR3 length: 15 amino acids. This chain's CDR3 is CASSLGAGDNSPLHF. DNA for the CDR3: TGTGCCAGCAGCTTAGGGGCAGGCGATAATTCCCCCCTCCACTTT.

The genes are TRBV5-1 and TRBJ2-7; 8 nucleotides line up with TRBD1. This CDR3 has 13 amino acids. J lost 6 bases, V lost 2 bases, and 4 bases had no gene match. Germline CDR1 is SGHRS and CDR2 is YFSETQ. CDR3 residues: CASSFQGAGEQYF. The CDR3 nucleotides are TGCGCCAGCAGCTTTCAGGGGGCGGGCGAGCAGTACTTC.

This chain links TRBV30 with TRBJ1-4; D is uncertain. V was shortened by 0 bases and J by 8 bases, with 10 bases between the two germline ends. The length of the CDR3 is 13 residues. In germline, CDR1 is GTSNPN, CDR2 SVGIG (reference sequence). The CDR3 DNA is TGTGCCTGGAGTGTTGGGCCCGAGGAAAAACTGTTTTTT. Protein product: CAWSVGPEEKLFF.